Included here is one T cell receptor beta chain sequence, with context. This CDR3 spans 16 amino acids. Trimming removed 4 bases at V and 3 bases at J, with 18 bases between. Germline V gene lookup returns CDR1 MDHEN and CDR2 SYDVKM. CD45RA-negative memory and CD45RA+ naive subsets were split from the CD4+ cells. The data originate from a study of shared clonotypes between healthy human individuals. Sequencing used immunoSEQ multiplex PCR; TCRdb keeps in-frame clones, though not all of them. Of about 700,000 clones in the sample, roughly 70% were seen once. The rearrangement uses TRBV28 and TRBJ2-5; TRBD2 might be the D (6 bases). This TCR came from a young woman in good health. Material for sequencing was memory CD4+ T cells sorted from blood. The subset is: CD45RA-negative fraction. The CDR3 nucleotides read TGTGCCAGCAGTTATTCGGGAGCGAAGGGGAAAGAGACCCAGTACTTC. Translated: CASSYSGAKGKETQYF.